This T cell receptor (beta chain) was found in a study of T cells in Graves' hyperthyroidism and ophthalmopathy. Germline CDR1 reads SNHLY; CDR2 reads FYNNEI. This CDR3 is built from 14 residues. V lost 0 bases to trimming and J lost 3 bases, with 8 bases between them. This clonotype has a count of ten or more. Hyperthyroidism of Graves' type that showed no ophthalmopathy progression within 18 months was stable. It was RNA transcripts that yielded the amplified TCR beta CDR3 regions. During a first-round RT-PCR of the TCR CDR3, the HTBI primer set was used. Via MiXCR, TCRdb re-called the multiplex PCR reads, giving one row per CDR3 protein. This sample has 100,000 to 140,000 distinct CDR3 sequences, with roughly 15% found just once.

V and J are TRBV2 and TRBJ1-1; D is uncertain. The sequence came from a woman aged 45 to 65 with Graves' hyperthyroidism. Material for sequencing was blood. The CDR3 nucleotides are TGTGCCAGCAGTGAAGCCCGGGGATACACTGAAGCTTTCTTT. As protein: CASSEARGYTEAFF.